What follows describes a single TCR beta chain. This sample stems from a study of blood T cell repertoires in COVID-19. Background on the study: COVID-19 samples from acute and convalescent phases originated in the United States, Italy and Spain.

Original analysis: Estimation of nucleated cell counts relied on the amplification of reference gene primers. Clones were sequenced by immunoSEQ multiplex PCR, and TCRdb holds only the in-frame ones, with some missing. Clone size and the V and J calls come from that table; the DNA yielded D and trimming. The sample contains a few hundred thousand clones, roughly 80% of which appear only once. The trim removed 5 bases at V and 3 bases at J, leaving 13 bases unmatched. The germline V gene encodes CDR1 SEHNR and CDR2 FQNEAQ (reference sequence). CDR3 length equals 18 residues. The sequencing sample was made of peripheral blood. The chain is built from TRBV7-9 and TRBJ2-5; 12 bases are shared with TRBD2. The TCR sequence derives from a young woman with acute or convalescent COVID-19. The CDR3 here is CASSAPGLAGPMEETQYF. Written as DNA, the CDR3 is TGTGCCAGCAGCGCCCCGGGACTAGCGGGTCCTATGGAAGAGACCCAGTACTTC.